Ten or more counts support the clone carrying this T cell receptor beta chain. Its antigen is unidentified. The sample is drawn from a study of CD8 T cells in ankylosing spondylitis. In making TCR beta libraries, quantitative 5'-RACE with molecular barcodes was used. Via MiXCR, TCRdb re-called the 5' RACE reads, giving one row per CDR3 protein. Among 250,000 to 300,000 distinct CDR3 sequences listed, about a sixth were seen once. Findings of the study overall: Clones tied to disease were said to be significantly enriched in matched ankylosing spondylitis synovial fluid.

The CDR3 runs 14 residues. Trimming took off 0 bases at V and 12 bases at J, with 15 bases between the two ends. CDR1 is LGHDT, CDR2 YNNKEL, per germline (reference sequence). The sequence came from a male donor with ankylosing spondylitis or in good health (not recorded which). V is TRBV3-1 and J is TRBJ2-1; the D gene could be TRBD1 or TRBD2 (5 bases each). Sequencing used blood, either unsorted or a sorted T cell fraction (not recorded which). Written as DNA, the CDR3 is TGTGCCAGCAGCCAAGATAGGGCGGGTCAGGGGCAGTTCTTC. It encodes CASSQDRAGQGQFF.